This T cell receptor (beta chain) was observed in a study of PD-L1 blockade in urothelial cancer. Study-wide context: Median T cell yield from blood was approximately 130,000.

The data were produced by immunoSEQ multiplex PCR, yet TCRdb's version contains in-frame clones alone and is incomplete. The table has about 63,000 clones, approximately 80% seen once. V was shortened by 4 bases and J by 4 bases, with 16 bases between the two germline ends. From germline, CDR1 is SGHNT and CDR2 YYREEE (reference sequence). The CDR3 extends over 15 amino acids. Time point given: pretreatment peripheral blood. Each individual provided 1 to 8 samples (taken pretreatment and on-treatment). The chain employs TRBV5-4 and TRBJ2-3; D is possibly TRBD2 (7 bases). This clonotype was obtained from a man aged 65-85 years with urothelial cancer. The sequenced sample was PBMCs, obtained around atezolizumab (anti-PD-L1) treatment. CDR3 sequence: CASSAAGALADTQYF. CDR3 DNA: TGTGCCAGCAGCGCCGCGGGGGCCCTCGCAGATACGCAGTATTTT. Full variable domain (outside the CDR3, taken from reference TRBV5-4 and TRBJ2-3): ETGVTQSPTHLIKTRGQQVTLRCSSQSGHNTVSWYQQALGQGPQFIFQYYREEENGRGNFPPRFSGLQFPNYSSELNVNALELDDSALYLCASSAAGALADTQYFGPGTRLTVL.